These 17 T cell receptor beta chains came from one sample sequenced in a study of identical twins. Each CDR3 protein is one row after TCRdb ran MiXCR on the 5' RACE reads. This sample has a few hundred thousand distinct CDR3 sequences, with over 11% found just once. The same sample was also studied in work on yellow fever vaccine responses in identical twins.

Sequencing input: CD4+ T cells sorted from blood. The receptor set was obtained from a woman aged 18-30 years in good health.

The chain employs TRBV3-1 and TRBJ2-7, with TRBD2 identical over 7 bases. Germline values: CDR1 LGHDT, CDR2 YNNKEL (reference sequence). The CDR3 spans 15 residues. After removal of 4 bases from V and 4 bases from J, the junction contained 10 bases not matched to a gene. DNA for the CDR3: TGTGCCAGCAGCCTCATAATAGCGGGTTTATACGAGCAGTACTTC. Translation gives CASSLIIAGLYEQYF.

The chain employs TRBV6-2 or TRBV6-3 and TRBJ1-1; D gene unclear. Germline-derived CDR1 and CDR2 are MNHEY and SVGEGT. Trimming cost V 4 bases and J 5 bases, with 26 bases left between them. The CDR3 length is 18 residues. CDR3 loop: CASSSERRSRAGGTEAFF. DNA for the CDR3: TGTGCCAGCAGTTCGGAACGGCGATCGAGGGCCGGAGGTACTGAAGCTTTCTTT.

J is TRBJ2-3 and V is TRBV5-1, with 13 bases that match TRBD2. V gave up 2 bases and J gave up 3 bases; unmatched junction bases: 3. The V gene's germline CDR1 is SGHRS and CDR2 YFSETQ. The CDR3 loop spans 16 amino acids. CDR3 in amino acids: CASSLLAGGLTDTQYF. Here the CDR3 DNA reads TGCGCCAGCAGCTTACTAGCGGGGGGGCTAACAGATACGCAGTATTTT.

V usage is TRBV20-1 and J usage is TRBJ2-3; TRBD2 matches 10 bases. The J segment lost 7 bases and the V segment lost 2 bases, leaving 9 bases of the junction unmatched. This CDR3 has 15 amino acids. Germline CDR1 reads DFQATT; CDR2 reads SNEGSKA (reference sequence). DNA for the CDR3: TGCAGTGCTAGATCCGAAAGCGGGGGGGCACATACGCAGTATTTT. As protein: CSARSESGGAHTQYF.

The chain carries TRBV11-1 and TRBJ2-2; D possibly matches TRBD1 or TRBD2 (6 bases each). The CDR3 totals 17 residues. Germline CDR1 and CDR2: SGHAT and FQDESV (reference sequence). With 3 bases removed from V and 4 bases from J, the gap between germline ends came to 18 bases. The CDR3 nucleotides are TGTGCCAGCAGCTTCCTCGGAACAGGGAGGATCACCGGGGAGCTGTTTTTT. Translating it yields CASSFLGTGRITGELFF.

This clonotype was counted between two and nine times. CDR3 DNA: TGTGCCGGCAAAGGGGGGTCTGGAAACACCATATATTTT. Its translation: CAGKGGSGNTIYF. V usage is TRBV2 and J usage is TRBJ1-3; D might be TRBD1 (6 bases). The CDR3 covers 13 residues. V lost 11 bases and J 1 base, leaving 12 bases between the germline ends. CDR1 and CDR2 (germline): SNHLY, FYNNEI.

This clonotype was seen a few times. The rearrangement joins TRBV20-1 to TRBJ2-7, with 8 bases matching TRBD2. With 5 bases clipped from V and 0 bases from J, the junction kept 6 bases outside the gene matches. The V gene's germline CDR1 is DFQATT and CDR2 SNEGSKA (reference sequence). This CDR3 spans 14 amino acids. The CDR3 loop is CSACLLADSYEQYF. CDR3 in DNA: TGCAGTGCTTGCCTACTAGCGGACTCCTACGAGCAGTACTTC.

This clonotype was counted between two and nine times. The gene calls are TRBV20-1 and TRBJ2-1; the match to TRBD1 covers 8 bases. There are 19 residues in the CDR3. Trimming removed 3 bases from V and 4 bases from J; junction bases left unmatched: 20. Germline V gene data show CDR1 as DFQATT and CDR2 as SNEGSKA (reference sequence). Written as DNA, the CDR3 is TGCAGTGCTAGGCAACCAGGGGGCCATGGCAAACTGTTTTACAATGAGCAGTTCTTC. This gives the protein CSARQPGGHGKLFYNEQFF.

This chain uses TRBV2 with TRBJ1-3; maybe TRBD1 (5 bases). The CDR3 is 15 amino acids. Trimming left V 5 bases short and J 0 bases short, with 11 bases between. Germline CDR1 is SNHLY and CDR2 is FYNNEI. The CDR3 DNA follows: TGTGCCAGCAGTAGCTCAGGGAACTCTGGAAACACCATATATTTT. Encoded protein: CASSSSGNSGNTIYF.

This clonotype was seen a handful of times. The V and J genes are TRBV11-2 and TRBJ2-5; D ambiguous. This CDR3 spans 13 amino acids. Germline V gives CDR1 SGHAT, CDR2 FQNNGV. The V end was cut by 4 bases, the J end by 7 bases, with 13 bases between. The chain's CDR3 is CASSSDPLGTQYF. CDR3 coding DNA: TGTGCCAGCAGCTCAGACCCCCTAGGGACCCAGTACTTC.

There are many counts of this clonotype. V gene TRBV29-1 combines with J gene TRBJ1-2; a weak D match, TRBD1 (5 bases). The germline CDR1 and CDR2 sequences are SQVTM and ANQGSEA. This CDR3 region has 15 residues. Trimming took off 1 base at V and 3 bases at J, with 15 bases between the two ends. CDR3 nucleotides: TGCAGCGTTGAAGCTGGGGGGAGCCTGGACTATGGCTACACCTTC. Translation gives CSVEAGGSLDYGYTF.

This clonotype was detected only a few times. V gene TRBV4-3 combines with J gene TRBJ1-2; no firm D call. Germline V CDR1 and CDR2: LGHNA, YSLEER. There are 15 residues in the CDR3. Trimming removed 4 bases at V and 3 bases at J, with 15 bases between. CDR3 nucleotide sequence: TGCGCCAGCAGCCTAGGCAAGGGTTCGGACTATGGCTACACCTTC. It specifies CASSLGKGSDYGYTF.

In its sample, this clonotype was seen a few times. The rearrangement joins TRBV12-3 or TRBV12-4 to TRBJ2-1, with D maybe TRBD1 (6 bases). The CDR3 is made up of 14 amino acids. V was cut by 6 bases and J by 6 bases, with 15 bases left in between. The CDR3 reads CASRTTRGGNEQFF. CDR3 sequence (DNA): TGTGCCAGCAGGACCACCCGAGGGGGCAATGAGCAGTTCTTC.

This clonotype was observed a few times. The chain carries TRBV7-2 and TRBJ2-2; TRBD2 might be the D (5 bases). This CDR3 is built from 15 residues. Trimming took 8 bases from V and 1 from J, leaving 14 bases between them. Germline V CDR1 and CDR2: SGHTA, FQGNSA. CDR3 bases: TGTGCCAGCGGTAGGAGGACTCAGAACACCGGGGAGCTGTTTTTT. Amino acids: CASGRRTQNTGELFF.

This clonotype came up a few times. V gene TRBV5-1 combines with J gene TRBJ2-7, with a weak D call TRBD1 (6 bases). The CDR3 covers 15 residues. Trimming pared 2 bases from V and 0 bases from J, leaving 12 bases between. Germline CDR1 reads SGHRS; CDR2 reads YFSETQ. CDR3 bases: TGCGCCAGCAGCTTTGGGGGCACCAGCTCCTACGAGCAGTACTTC. Protein sequence: CASSFGGTSSYEQYF.

The rearrangement joins TRBV7-9 to TRBJ2-6; possible D gene TRBD1, 5 bases. Germline V gene sequence: CDR1 SEHNR, CDR2 FQNEAQ (reference sequence). Trimming cost V 3 bases and J 6 bases, with 18 bases left between them. This CDR3 has 17 residues. The CDR3 protein is CASSFRGGPGLANVLTF. The CDR3 nucleotides are TGTGCCAGCAGCTTTAGGGGCGGTCCAGGTTTGGCCAACGTCCTGACTTTC.

The V call is TRBV2, the J call TRBJ2-7; maybe TRBD2 (6 bases). This CDR3 region has 10 residues. Trimming took 3 bases from V and 12 from J, leaving 9 bases between them. From germline, CDR1 is SNHLY and CDR2 FYNNEI. The CDR3 protein is CASSETRLYF. In nucleotides, the CDR3 is TGTGCCAGCAGTGAGACTAGGTTGTACTTC.